The next 32 T cell receptor beta chains were all read from a single sample in a study of blood T cell repertoires in COVID-19. Some clones are missing from TCRdb's copy, which holds only in-frame ones; the method was immunoSEQ multiplex PCR. The sample gives about 150,000 clones, around 80% of which show up once; roughly 20% is in the top ten. Sequences were obtained from peripheral blood. Receptors originate from a woman in her 70s who had recovered from COVID-19.

The chain recombines TRBV11-2 with TRBJ1-6; maybe TRBD1 (6 bases). Germline values: CDR1 SGHAT, CDR2 FQNNGV. Trimming stripped 6 bases from V and 2 bases from J, with 11 bases between. The CDR3 has 15 amino acids. The CDR3 DNA sequence: TGTGCCAGCAGGGTAACAGGGACCTATAATTCACCCCTCCACTTT. The encoded protein is CASRVTGTYNSPLHF.

The J gene is TRBJ2-2, the V gene TRBV30, with D maybe TRBD2 (5 bases). The CDR3 covers 14 residues. The germline gives CDR1 GTSNPN, CDR2 SVGIG (reference sequence). The germline V and J ends were trimmed by 4 bases and 5 bases, with 14 bases remaining between them. The CDR3 bases are TGTGCCTGGACCCGGACCCCGGGGACCGGGGAGCTGTTTTTT. This codes for CAWTRTPGTGELFF.

This clone was counted a few times. This sequence joins TRBV18 and TRBJ1-1; 9 bases line up with TRBD1. The CDR3 has 14 residues. V lost 2 bases to trimming and J lost 3 bases; unmatched junction nucleotides: 1. CDR1 is KGHSH and CDR2 is LQKENI in the germline V gene. CDR3 DNA sequence: TGTGCCAGCTCACCAGACAGGGGGGACACTGAAGCTTTCTTT. It translates to CASSPDRGDTEAFF. The full variable domain, rest sourced from reference TRBV18 and TRBJ1-1, is NAGVMQNPRHLVRRRGQEARLRCSPMKGHSHVYWYRQLPEEGLKFMVYLQKENIIDESGMPKERFSAEFPKEGPSILRIQQVVRGDSAAYFCASSPDRGDTEAFFGQGTRLTVV.

This clone was counted once. This rearrangement joins TRBV21-1 to TRBJ2-7; TRBD1, the table's D call, lacks a check against the DNA. TRBV21-1 is a pseudogene. This CDR3 contains 12 residues. CDR3 amino acids: CASSPPGHQRNF. As DNA, the CDR3 is TGTGCCAGCAGCCCCCCGGGACACCAGCGGAACTTC.

V and J are TRBV18 and TRBJ1-5; D call uncertain. V was cut by 3 bases and J by 6 bases, with 12 bases left in between. The germline gives CDR1 KGHSH, CDR2 LQKENI. This CDR3 is built from 14 residues. The CDR3 region has the DNA TGTGCCAGCTCACCGGGCGGGGTCTCTCAGCCCCAGCATTTT. As protein: CASSPGGVSQPQHF.

The V and J genes are TRBV28 and TRBJ1-5, with TRBD1 matching 11 bases. Trimming cost V 6 bases and J 1 base; bases outside gene matches: 14. Germline V gene sequence: CDR1 MDHEN, CDR2 SYDVKM. This CDR3 is 19 amino acids long. CDR3 nucleotides: TGTGCCAGCAGCCGCTGGTGGGACAGGGGGATCAAGAGCAATCAGCCCCAGCATTTT. This sequence encodes CASSRWWDRGIKSNQPQHF. The full variable domain, rest sourced from reference TRBV28 and TRBJ1-5, is DVKVTQSSRYLVKRTGEKVFLECVQDMDHENMFWYRQDPGLGLRLIYFSYDVKMKEKGDIPEGYSVSREKKERFSLILESASTNQTSMYLCASSRWWDRGIKSNQPQHFGDGTRLSIL.

V usage is TRBV7-3 and J usage is TRBJ2-1; 7 bases line up with TRBD2. V trimming: 5 bases; J trimming: 9 bases; junction bases outside the gene matches: 10. Germline assignment: CDR1 SGHTA and CDR2 FQGTGA. This CDR3 contains 14 residues. CDR3 DNA: TGTGCCAGCAGCCCAGGGCACGGCGGGAGTGAGCAGTTCTTC. It is translated as CASSPGHGGSEQFF. Full variable domain (remainder filled in from reference TRBV7-3 and TRBJ2-1): GAGVSQTPSNKVTEKGKYVELRCDPISGHTALYWYRQSLGQGPEFLIYFQGTGAADDSGLPNDRFFAVRPEGSVSTLKIQRTERGDSAVYLCASSPGHGGSEQFFGPGTRLTVL.

This clone was counted once. The V gene is TRBV12-3 or TRBV12-4, the J gene TRBJ2-1; no definite D call. V lost 6 bases to trimming and J lost 7 bases, with 7 bases between them. The CDR3 consists of 11 residues. The CDR3 DNA reads TGTGCCAGCAGCCTTTATAATGAGCAGTTCTTC. Amino acid sequence: CASSLYNEQFF.

The chain uses TRBV7-6 and TRBJ2-5; possible D gene TRBD2, 6 bases. This CDR3 is 15 amino acids long. Between the trimmed V and J ends, which lost 3 bases and 4 bases, there was a span of 15 bases. Germline V gene data show CDR1 as SGHVS and CDR2 as FNYEAQ. In DNA, the CDR3 is TGTGCCAGCAGCTTCCTGGGGGGTAGGGGAGAGACCCAGTACTTC. This gives the protein CASSFLGGRGETQYF.

The rearrangement uses TRBV28 and TRBJ1-5, with a weak D call TRBD1 (5 bases). V lost 6 bases to trimming and J lost 6 bases, with 12 bases between them. Germline V CDR1 and CDR2: MDHEN, SYDVKM. The CDR3 has 13 amino acids. CDR3 DNA sequence: TGTGCCAGCAGGGTGGGGGGATTTCAGCCCCAGCATTTT. Protein: CASRVGGFQPQHF.

CDR3 sequence: CASSSVGGPGANVLTF. CDR3 nucleotides: TGTGCCAGCAGCTCGGTAGGAGGCCCTGGGGCCAACGTCCTGACTTTC. The V gene is TRBV5-5, the J gene TRBJ2-6, with D possibly TRBD2 on 5 matching bases. CDR3 length equals 16 residues. The ends were cut back, 3 bases at V and 2 bases at J, with 12 bases in the middle. Germline V gene data show CDR1 as SGHKS and CDR2 as YYEKEE (reference sequence). The entire variable domain, with the rest obtained from reference TRBV5-5 and TRBJ2-6, is as follows: DAGVTQSPTHLIKTRGQQVTLRCSPISGHKSVSWYQQVLGQGPQFIFQYYEKEERGRGNFPDRFSARQFPNYSSELNVNALLLGDSALYLCASSSVGGPGANVLTFGAGSRLTVL.

This chain links TRBV18 with TRBJ1-1, with 8 bases fitting TRBD1. CDR3 length: 15 residues. Germline V gives CDR1 KGHSH, CDR2 LQKENI. The J segment lost 3 bases and the V segment lost 3 bases, leaving 6 bases of the junction unmatched. CDR3 sequence (DNA): TGTGCCAGCTCACCGACGACAGGGGCTGACACTGAAGCTTTCTTT. It translates to CASSPTTGADTEAFF.

The V call is TRBV7-7, the J call TRBJ2-1; 7 nucleotides match TRBD2. V was clipped by 5 bases and J by 4 bases; unmatched bases: 8. This CDR3 comprises 15 residues. The germline V gene has CDR1 SSHAT and CDR2 FNYEAQ (reference sequence). The CDR3 protein is CASSQGLEGYNEQFF. The DNA of the CDR3 is TGTGCCAGCAGCCAAGGACTAGAGGGTTACAATGAGCAGTTCTTC. Looking up the rest from reference TRBV7-7 and TRBJ2-1 gives the full variable domain: GAGVSQSPRYKVTKRGQDVTLRCDPISSHATLYWYQQALGQGPEFLTYFNYEAQPDKSGLPSDRFSAERPEGSISTLTIQRTEQRDSAMYRCASSQGLEGYNEQFFGPGTRLTVL.

The CDR3 sequence: CAIGLGSSYNSPLHF. In DNA form, the CDR3 reads TGTGCCATCGGCCTGGGGAGCTCCTATAATTCACCCCTCCACTTT. The rearrangement links TRBV10-3 to TRBJ1-6; D gene uncertain. The germline gives CDR1 ENHRY, CDR2 SYGVKD. The CDR3 has 15 amino acids. Trimming cost V 8 bases and J 0 bases, with 11 bases left between them.

The rearrangement uses TRBV5-6 and TRBJ1-1; maybe TRBD1 (5 bases). This CDR3 is built from 15 residues. V lost 0 bases to trimming and J lost 1 base, with 10 bases between them. Germline V gene data show CDR1 as SGHDT and CDR2 as YYEEEE. CDR3 nucleotides: TGTGCCAGCAGCTTGGAGGGGACTCCGAACACTGAAGCTTTCTTT. Its protein is CASSLEGTPNTEAFF.

This clone was found a few times. The rearrangement links TRBV4-2 to TRBJ2-1, with D uncertain. This CDR3 region has 17 residues. The V gene lost 1 base and the J gene lost 0 bases, with 13 bases spanning the gap. CDR1 is LGHNA and CDR2 is YNFKEQ in the germline V gene. Here the CDR3 reads CASSQGLTRSSYNEQFF. The DNA for the CDR3 is TGTGCCAGCAGCCAAGGGTTGACGAGGAGCTCCTACAATGAGCAGTTCTTC.

The chain uses TRBV7-6 and TRBJ1-5; D remains unclear. Per the germline V gene, CDR1 is SGHVS and CDR2 is FNYEAQ. The CDR3 is made up of 16 amino acids. V dropped 2 bases and J dropped 4 bases, with 15 bases sitting between them. The CDR3 region has the DNA TGTGCCAGCAGCTTATTGCCCGCAAACTCAAATCAGCCCCAGCATTTT. This codes for CASSLLPANSNQPQHF.

This rearrangement joins TRBV29-1 to TRBJ2-2, with 11 bases identical to TRBD2. Per germline, CDR1 SQVTM and CDR2 ANQGSEA. This CDR3 spans 15 amino acids. J was trimmed by 4 bases and V by 5 bases; bases with no gene match: 6. The CDR3 protein is CSVPGTSGSTGELFF. The CDR3 nucleotides read TGCAGCGTTCCCGGGACTAGCGGTTCCACCGGGGAGCTGTTTTTT.

For the CDR3, the DNA is TGCGCCAGCAGCCAAGATGGAGGGACCCAGTACTTC. It translates to CASSQDGGTQYF. The chain combines TRBV4-3 with TRBJ2-5, with D tentatively TRBD2 (5 bases). V lost 0 bases and J 7 bases, leaving 6 bases between the germline ends. The CDR3 contains 12 residues. CDR1 and CDR2 (germline): LGHNA, YSLEER.

In its sample, this clone was seen a few times. The rearrangement links TRBV7-3 to TRBJ1-1; D is perhaps TRBD1 (5 bases). Deletions cut 8 bases from V and 10 bases from J, with 17 bases between. The CDR3 spans 12 residues. Germline CDR1 SGHTA, CDR2 FQGTGA. The CDR3 is CASGPGGGLAFF. CDR3 sequence (DNA): TGTGCCAGCGGGCCCGGCGGGGGTTTAGCTTTCTTT. Full variable domain (outside the CDR3, taken from reference TRBV7-3 and TRBJ1-1): GAGVSQTPSNKVTEKGKYVELRCDPISGHTALYWYRQSLGQGPEFLIYFQGTGAADDSGLPNDRFFAVRPEGSVSTLKIQRTERGDSAVYLCASGPGGGLAFFGQGTRLTVV.

The chain carries TRBV3-1 (or the pseudogene TRBV3-2) and TRBJ2-7, with D tentatively TRBD1 (6 bases). Germline CDR1 LGHDT, CDR2 YNNKEL (reference sequence). The CDR3 loop spans 15 amino acids. The V end lost 3 bases, the J end lost 0 bases, and 12 bases lay between the germline ends. The CDR3 sequence is CASSQGTPVSYEQYF. The CDR3 DNA reads TGTGCCAGCAGCCAGGGGACACCCGTCTCCTACGAGCAGTACTTC.

The CDR3 nucleotides are TGCGCCAGCAGTCCCAGGGGCTCTTCTGGAAACACCATATATTTT. Protein product: CASSPRGSSGNTIYF. The rearrangement uses TRBV5-1 and TRBJ1-3, with D perhaps matching TRBD1 (6 bases). The V end was cut by 5 bases, the J end by 1 base, with 13 bases between. CDR3 length: 15 residues. Germline CDR1 and CDR2: SGHRS and YFSETQ.

The chain joins TRBV7-9 to TRBJ2-1; D unresolved. The CDR3 runs 13 residues. The germline V gene encodes CDR1 SEHNR and CDR2 FQNEAQ (reference sequence). Trimming stripped 5 bases from V and 5 bases from J, with 10 bases between. For the CDR3, the DNA is TGTGCCAGCAGCCCTTGGGCCGACAATGAGCAGTTCTTC. As protein: CASSPWADNEQFF.

The chain couples TRBV5-4 to TRBJ2-3, with a possible D match to TRBD1 (6 bases). V lost 0 bases and J lost 2, with 10 bases in between. The CDR3 loop spans 15 amino acids. Germline V gene data show CDR1 as SGHNT and CDR2 as YYREEE (reference sequence). The CDR3 protein is CASSLARGNTDTQYF. For the CDR3, the DNA is TGTGCCAGCAGCTTGGCCAGGGGCAACACAGATACGCAGTATTTT. Full variable domain (rest looked up from reference TRBV5-4 and TRBJ2-3): ETGVTQSPTHLIKTRGQQVTLRCSSQSGHNTVSWYQQALGQGPQFIFQYYREEENGRGNFPPRFSGLQFPNYSSELNVNALELDDSALYLCASSLARGNTDTQYFGPGTRLTVL.

The chain couples TRBV5-1 to TRBJ2-7; 9 nucleotides agree with TRBD1. The CDR3 is 15 residues long. J gave up 3 bases and V 4 bases, and 8 bases lay outside the gene matches. Germline V CDR1 and CDR2: SGHRS, YFSETQ. CDR3 in amino acids: CASSRPGQGSYEQYF. CDR3 nucleotide sequence: TGCGCCAGCAGCCGGCCGGGACAGGGCAGCTACGAGCAGTACTTC. The entire variable domain, with the rest obtained from reference TRBV5-1 and TRBJ2-7, is as follows: KAGVTQTPRYLIKTRGQQVTLSCSPISGHRSVSWYQQTPGQGLQFLFEYFSETQRNKGNFPGRFSGRQFSNSRSEMNVSTLELGDSALYLCASSRPGQGSYEQYFGPGTRLTVT.

There are a few counts of this clone. The rearrangement joins TRBV27 to TRBJ1-2, with D possibly being TRBD1 (6 bases). This CDR3 spans 16 amino acids. From germline, CDR1 is MNHEY and CDR2 SMNVEV (reference sequence). Trimming shortened V by 0 bases and J by 2 bases, and 13 bases separated the two germline ends. The CDR3, as DNA: TGTGCCAGCAGTTTATCAGGACGGACAGAAAACTATGGCTACACCTTC. As protein: CASSLSGRTENYGYTF.

V usage is TRBV7-2 and J usage is TRBJ2-5; a possible D gene is TRBD1 (5 bases). Germline CDR1 reads SGHTA; CDR2 reads FQGNSA. The CDR3 runs 15 residues. Trimming took off 1 base at V and 3 bases at J, with 12 bases between the two ends. CDR3 amino acids: CASSLGARVEETQYF. The CDR3 DNA is TGTGCCAGCAGCTTAGGGGCCAGGGTAGAAGAGACCCAGTACTTC.

This sequence joins TRBV14 and TRBJ2-6, with 9 bases aligning to TRBD1. Losses at the gene ends were 4 bases for V and 2 bases for J; bases not matched to a gene: 3. Germline V gene sequence: CDR1 SGHDN, CDR2 FVKESK. The CDR3 is 16 residues long. DNA of the CDR3: TGTGCCAGCAGCCTTGGGACAGGGCCTGGGGCCAACGTCCTGACTTTC. Protein sequence: CASSLGTGPGANVLTF. Full variable domain (missing parts from reference TRBV14 and TRBJ2-6): EAGVTQFPSHSVIEKGQTVTLRCDPISGHDNLYWYRRVMGKEIKFLLHFVKESKQDESGMPNNRFLAERTGGTYSTLKVQPAELEDSGVYFCASSLGTGPGANVLTFGAGSRLTVL.

This clone was picked up one time. The J gene is TRBJ2-6, the V gene TRBV4-1; perhaps TRBD2 as D (7 bases). The CDR3 spans 18 residues. Per germline, CDR1 MGHRA and CDR2 YSYEKL. V was trimmed by 0 bases and J by 0 bases, leaving 12 bases between them. CDR3 bases: TGCGCCAGCAGCCAAGAAGAGGGGGGGACCTCTGGGGCCAACGTCCTGACTTTC. Amino acids: CASSQEEGGTSGANVLTF.

The chain joins TRBV19 to TRBJ1-5; D call uncertain. The CDR3 runs 15 residues. Germline loops: CDR1 LNHDA, CDR2 SQIVND (reference sequence). Trimming pared 3 bases from V and 4 bases from J, leaving 13 bases between. The CDR3 bases are TGTGCCAGTAGTATGCTGCTTTCGGTTAATCAGCCCCAGCATTTT. Its protein is CASSMLLSVNQPQHF.

V is TRBV28 and J is TRBJ2-7; 8 bases are shared with TRBD2. Germline CDR1 and CDR2: MDHEN and SYDVKM. J lost 1 base, V lost 6 bases, and 8 bases had no gene match. This CDR3 is built from 15 residues. CDR3 sequence (DNA): TGTGCCAGCAGCCCGCCGGGACTAGGATCCTACGAGCAGTACTTC. Its protein product is CASSPPGLGSYEQYF.

Of note for this clone: A much larger clone is a single base away; this may be a read error. The gene calls are TRBV7-6 and TRBJ2-7; 9 bases align to TRBD1. The V gene's germline CDR1 is SGHVS and CDR2 FNYEAQ. J gave up 2 bases and V 5 bases, and 4 bases lay outside the gene matches. This CDR3 spans 14 amino acids. CDR3: CASSLRDRAYEQYF. The CDR3 DNA reads TGTGCCAGCAGCCTCCGGGACAGGGCCTACGAGCAGTACTTC. Full variable domain (remainder filled in from reference TRBV7-6 and TRBJ2-7): GAGVSQSPRYKVTKRGQDVALRCDPISGHVSLYWYRQALGQGPEFLTYFNYEAQQDKSGLPNDRFSAERPEGSISTLTIQRTEQRDSAMYRCASSLRDRAYEQYFGPGTRLTVT.